One and the same sample provided the 13 T cell receptor beta chains below, sequenced in a study of blood T cell repertoires in COVID-19. The assay was immunoSEQ multiplex PCR, and TCRdb's table has in-frame clones only and misses some. The sample has roughly 180,000 clones; 75% to 90% are singletons. The source material was peripheral blood. The receptors were gathered from a woman in her sixties or seventies with acute or convalescent COVID-19.

This chain links TRBV29-1 with TRBJ2-3, with no clear D. Looked up from germline, CDR1 is SQVTM and CDR2 is ANQGSEA. This CDR3 contains 14 residues. Between the trimmed V and J ends, which lost 4 bases and 0 bases, there was a span of 11 bases. The CDR3 reads CSVVWQMSTDTQYF. CDR3 nucleotides: TGCAGCGTTGTTTGGCAGATGAGCACAGATACGCAGTATTTT.

This clone was detected only once. The rearrangement links TRBV2 to TRBJ1-5, with TRBD1 identical over 9 bases. J lost 6 bases, V lost 4 bases, and 4 bases had no gene match. Germline V gene sequence: CDR1 SNHLY, CDR2 FYNNEI. The CDR3 is made up of 14 amino acids. CDR3 nucleotide sequence: TGTGCCAGCAGTGTGGACAGGGGAGGTCAGCCCCAGCATTTT. Translation: CASSVDRGGQPQHF.

This rearrangement joins TRBV19 to TRBJ1-2, with unresolved D. Germline CDR1 LNHDA, CDR2 SQIVND (reference sequence). Trimming took 5 bases from V and 8 from J, leaving 18 bases between them. The length of the CDR3 is 14 residues. CDR3 nucleotides: TGTGCCAGTAGTCCCTTCAGCGGAGTAGGCGGCTACACCTTC. It specifies CASSPFSGVGGYTF. Drawing the rest from reference TRBV19 and TRBJ1-2, the complete variable domain is DGGITQSPKYLFRKEGQNVTLSCEQNLNHDAMYWYRQDPGQGLRLIYYSQIVNDFQKGDIAEGYSVSREKKESFPLTVTSAQKNPTAFYLCASSPFSGVGGYTFGSGTRLTVV.

The gene calls are TRBV5-4 and TRBJ1-2; TRBD1 is a possible D gene (6 bases). The CDR3 is made up of 13 amino acids. The germline V gene has CDR1 SGHNT and CDR2 YYREEE (reference sequence). Trimming stripped 3 bases from V and 8 bases from J, with 14 bases between. In DNA form, the CDR3 reads TGTGCCAGCAGCTCTGCCTCCGGGACAGGCTACACCTTC. Translating gives CASSSASGTGYTF.

This clone was detected a few times. The chain links TRBV6-2 or TRBV6-3 to TRBJ2-1, with 7 bases lining up with TRBD1. The V and J ends lost 6 bases and 2 bases, in that order; junction bases with no gene match: 10. The CDR3 is 16 residues long. Germline loops: CDR1 MNHEY, CDR2 SVGEGT. The CDR3 DNA sequence: TGTGCCAGCAGCCCGGACGGGCAGGGGGCCTACAATGAGCAGTTCTTC. Its protein is CASSPDGQGAYNEQFF.

This clone turned up a few times. The chain employs TRBV27 and TRBJ1-6, with 7 bases aligning to TRBD1. With V trimmed by 5 bases and J by 4 bases, 8 bases remained unmatched. The CDR3 spans 16 residues. The germline V gene encodes CDR1 MNHEY and CDR2 SMNVEV (reference sequence). The CDR3 DNA reads as TGTGCCAGCAGTCCCGTTGTGACAGGGTATAATTCACCCCTCCACTTT. Translation: CASSPVVTGYNSPLHF.

The genes are TRBV10-1 and TRBJ2-1, with D hard to call. The CDR3 covers 12 residues. Germline lookup yields CDR1 WNHNN and CDR2 SYGVQD (reference sequence). The germline V and J ends were trimmed by 2 bases and 11 bases, with 10 bases remaining between them. The CDR3 protein is CASSEGPSQQFF. The CDR3 DNA is TGCGCCAGCAGTGAGGGTCCGAGCCAGCAGTTCTTC.

The chain is built from TRBV9 and TRBJ1-6, with D uncertain. This CDR3 region has 15 residues. CDR1 and CDR2 from the germline V gene are SGDLS and YYNGEE. V dropped 3 bases and J dropped 0 bases, with 7 bases sitting between them. The DNA for the CDR3 is TGTGCCAGCAGCGGAAACAGCTCCTATAATTCACCCCTCCACTTT. The encoded protein is CASSGNSSYNSPLHF.

CDR3 residues: CASSLKGLAGPNEQFF. Here the CDR3 DNA reads TGTGCCAGCAGCTTAAAGGGACTAGCGGGACCTAATGAGCAGTTCTTC. This chain uses TRBV7-2 with TRBJ2-1; 13 bases map to TRBD2. This CDR3 has 16 residues. Trimming removed 2 bases from V and 7 bases from J; junction bases left unmatched: 5. From germline, CDR1 is SGHTA and CDR2 FQGNSA. Filled out from reference TRBV7-2 and TRBJ2-1, the complete variable domain reads GAGVSQSPSNKVTEKGKDVELRCDPISGHTALYWYRQSLGQGLEFLIYFQGNSAPDKSGLPSDRFSAERTGGSVSTLTIQRTQQEDSAVYLCASSLKGLAGPNEQFFGPGTRLTVL.

The genes are TRBV28 and TRBJ2-1, with 11 bases identical to TRBD2. V lost 6 bases and J lost 3; bases outside the gene matches: 7. The CDR3 sequence is 16 residues long. Germline-derived CDR1 and CDR2 are MDHEN and SYDVKM. This CDR3 is CASRLGTSGFYNEQFF. DNA for the CDR3: TGTGCCAGCAGGTTGGGGACTAGCGGTTTCTACAATGAGCAGTTCTTC.

The rearrangement uses TRBV19 and TRBJ1-1, with 9 bases fitting TRBD1. The CDR3 is 16 amino acids. CDR1 and CDR2 (germline): LNHDA, SQIVND (reference sequence). J lost 4 bases, V lost 3 bases, and 9 bases had no gene match. The CDR3 spells CASSIQTGGVGTEAFF. DNA of the CDR3: TGTGCCAGTAGTATCCAGACAGGGGGTGTGGGCACTGAAGCTTTCTTT.

J is TRBJ1-2 and V is TRBV6-6, with 9 bases fitting TRBD1. Germline CDR1 and CDR2: MNHNY and SVGAGI (reference sequence). With 2 bases clipped from V and 7 bases from J, the junction kept 2 bases outside the gene matches. The CDR3 consists of 13 residues. The CDR3 nucleotides are TGTGCCAGCAGTTACGACAGGGGGGGTGGCTACACCTTC. It yields the protein CASSYDRGGGYTF.

This chain joins TRBV19 and TRBJ2-2; 7 bases are shared with TRBD1. The junction had 9 bases not matched to a gene; V was cut back by 7 bases and J by 7 bases. The CDR3 covers 14 residues. CDR1 and CDR2 (germline): LNHDA, SQIVND (reference sequence). The CDR3 region is CASIRRQGVGELFF. CDR3 in DNA: TGTGCCAGTATTAGGAGACAGGGCGTCGGGGAGCTGTTTTTT.